This passage covers 17 T cell receptor beta chains from one sample sequenced in a study of molecular identifiers for immune sequencing clone quantification. TCRdb fed the PCR reads into MiXCR, producing one record per CDR3 protein. The sample lists 70,000 to 95,000 distinct CDR3 sequences; roughly 19% were seen once. The sample comprised naive CD8+ T cells from blood, with Jurkat cell RNA spiked in. Stated subset: FACS-sorted CD8+CD4-CCR7+CD45RA+ naive T cells. These TCRs come from a human donor in good health. Some libraries in this study had Jurkat cell RNA spiked in.

Details on this clonotype: A much larger clone lies a single base off, so this may be a read error. The chain combines TRBV6-2 or TRBV6-3 with TRBJ2-5; possible D gene TRBD2, 5 bases. The CDR3 covers 15 residues. In germline, CDR1 is MNHEY, CDR2 SVGEGT. Trimming shortened V by 2 bases and J by 4 bases, and 14 bases separated the two germline ends. In DNA, the CDR3 is TGTGCCAGCAGTTACAGTCGGGGTGATCGAGAGACCCAGTACTTC. It encodes CASSYSRGDRETQYF.

This clonotype was counted ten times or more. The V and J genes are TRBV28 and TRBJ1-2, with TRBD1 matching 10 bases. Germline V gene data show CDR1 as MDHEN and CDR2 as SYDVKM. V gave up 6 bases and J gave up 5 bases; unmatched junction bases: 6. This CDR3 has 14 amino acids. CDR3 sequence (DNA): TGTGCCAGCAGCCGGACAGGGGGAACGTATGGCTACACCTTC. Its translation is CASSRTGGTYGYTF.

About this clonotype itself: A read error may explain this, as a much larger clone is one base away. The CDR3: CDSSGLWDTQYF. CDR3 nucleotide sequence: TGTGACAGCAGTGGGCTGTGGGATACGCAGTATTTT. V usage is TRBV27 and J usage is TRBJ2-3; no firm D call. Looked up from germline, CDR1 is MNHEY and CDR2 is SMNVEV (reference sequence). The CDR3 spans 12 residues.

About this clonotype itself: This may arise from a read error, as a much more abundant clone is one base away. The chain joins TRBV18 to TRBJ2-1; 7 bases line up with TRBD1. CDR1 is KGHSH, CDR2 LQKENI, per germline. CDR3 length equals 16 residues. Trimming took 0 bases from V and 8 from J; bases not matched to a gene: 10. In DNA form, the CDR3 reads TGTGCCAGCTCACCACCGCTCGGGACAGAGGACGATGAGCAGTTCTTC. This codes for CASSPPLGTEDDEQFF. The full variable domain, completed using reference TRBV18 and TRBJ2-1, is NAGVMQNPRHLVRRRGQEARLRCSPMKGHSHVYWYRQLPEEGLKFMVYLQKENIIDESGMPKERFSAEFPKEGPSILRIQQVVRGDSAAYFCASSPPLGTEDDEQFFGPGTRLTVL.

This clonotype was counted many times. The chain links TRBV11-2 to TRBJ2-7; D not resolved. The CDR3 has 12 residues. The V gene's germline CDR1 is SGHAT and CDR2 FQNNGV. V lost 5 bases and J 2 bases, leaving 7 bases between the germline ends. The CDR3 nucleotides read TGTGCCAGCAGCCAGGACCCCTACGAGCAGTACTTC. Protein sequence: CASSQDPYEQYF.

This clonotype showed up many times. Here the CDR3 reads CASSQDWTAAYEQYF. The CDR3 DNA follows: TGCGCCAGCAGCCAAGATTGGACAGCAGCCTACGAGCAGTACTTC. The chain uses TRBV4-3 and TRBJ2-7; a weak D match, TRBD1 (6 bases). V gave up 0 bases and J gave up 2 bases, with 11 bases separating them. The length of the CDR3 is 15 residues. Germline-derived CDR1 and CDR2 are LGHNA and YSLEER.

This clonotype showed up many times. The chain recombines TRBV30 with TRBJ1-1, with a tentative D call TRBD1 (5 bases). CDR1 is GTSNPN and CDR2 is SVGIG in the germline V gene (reference sequence). The CDR3 extends over 16 amino acids. With 2 bases removed from V and 3 bases from J, the gap between germline ends came to 19 bases. The DNA for the CDR3 is TGTGCCTGGAGTACGGGAAGAAGACAGTCATACACTGAAGCTTTCTTT. Protein: CAWSTGRRQSYTEAFF. Full variable domain (outside the CDR3, taken from reference TRBV30 and TRBJ1-1): SQTIHQWPATLVQPVGSPLSLECTVEGTSNPNLYWYRQAAGRGLQLLFYSVGIGQISSEVPQNLSASRPQDRQFILSSKKLLLSDSGFYLCAWSTGRRQSYTEAFFGQGTRLTVV.

In this sample, this clonotype turned up many times. This rearrangement joins TRBV15 to TRBJ2-3; a possible D gene is TRBD1 (5 bases). This CDR3 spans 17 amino acids. Per the germline V gene, CDR1 is LNHNV and CDR2 is YYDKDF (reference sequence). The V and J ends lost 0 bases and 0 bases respectively, with 13 bases between them. The CDR3 spells CATSRDSRAYSTDTQYF. For the CDR3, the DNA is TGTGCCACCAGCAGAGATTCCAGGGCTTACAGCACAGATACGCAGTATTTT.

A note on this clonotype: An end of the junction differs from the germline gene, which may be a read error. The V gene is TRBV20-1, the J gene TRBJ2-5, with TRBD1 matching over 8 bases. The CDR3 is 17 residues long. Germline lookup yields CDR1 DFQATT and CDR2 SNEGSKA (reference sequence). CDR3 nucleotides: TGCAGTGCTAGGATGTTTGGGACAGGACTCCTACAAGAGGCCCAGTACTTC. Amino acids: CSARMFGTGLLQEAQYF.

The table lists this clonotype with a few counts. A clone one base away is much larger, so this may be a read error. The chain employs TRBV7-2 and TRBJ2-1; D unresolved. Germline assignment: CDR1 SGHTA and CDR2 FQGNSA. V was pared by 6 bases and J by 2 bases, with 29 bases between. This CDR3 spans 20 amino acids. The CDR3 is CASRVRVAERTPLPYNEQFF. The CDR3 nucleotides read TGTGCCAGCAGGGTTAGGGTGGCGGAGAGAACCCCCCTGCCCTACAATGAGCAGTTCTTC.

Remarks on this clonotype: This may be a read error, as it is one base from a much larger clone. Given the absence of the conserved phenylalanine or tryptophan at the CDR3 end, a read error is likely. V usage is TRBV19 and J usage is TRBJ1-1; D ambiguous. CDR1 is LNHDA and CDR2 is SQIVND in the germline V gene (reference sequence). Trimming took 6 bases from V and 4 from J, leaving 9 bases between them. The length of the CDR3 is 12 residues. In DNA, the CDR3 is TGTGCCAGTAGATTTGGCAGCACTGAAGCTTTCGTT. Encoded protein: CASRFGSTEAFV.

This clonotype has a single count. This clone may be a read error of a much larger clone one base away. The rearrangement uses TRBV27 and TRBJ1-4, with 8 bases that match TRBD1. CDR1 is MNHEY and CDR2 is SMNVEV in the germline V gene (reference sequence). There are 16 residues in the CDR3. The J segment lost 7 bases and the V segment lost 5 bases, leaving 12 bases of the junction unmatched. The CDR3 loop reads CASSAGGGGSFEKLFF. Here the CDR3 DNA reads TGTGCCAGCAGTGCAGGGGGCGGGGGATCGTTTGAAAAACTGTTTTTT. The entire variable domain, with the rest obtained from reference TRBV27 and TRBJ1-4, is as follows: EAQVTQNPRYLITVTGKKLTVTCSQNMNHEYMSWYRQDPGLGLRQIYYSMNVEVTDKGDVPEGYKVSRKEKRNFPLILESPSPNQTSLYFCASSAGGGGSFEKLFFGSGTQLSVL.

At least ten counts were recorded for this clonotype. The rearrangement links TRBV12-3 or TRBV12-4 to TRBJ2-3; 9 bases fit TRBD2. This CDR3 contains 14 residues. J lost 4 bases, V lost 7 bases, and 6 bases had no gene match. The CDR3 is CASNLAGEADTQYF. The CDR3 DNA sequence: TGTGCCAGCAACTTAGCGGGAGAAGCAGATACGCAGTATTTT.

There are many counts of this clonotype. The rearrangement joins TRBV7-2 to TRBJ1-5; D is uncertain. The CDR3 is made up of 16 amino acids. The germline V and J ends were trimmed by 1 base and 2 bases, with 12 bases remaining between them. Germline-derived CDR1 and CDR2 are SGHTA and FQGNSA. CDR3: CASSLVLMLGNQPQHF. The CDR3 bases are TGTGCCAGCAGCTTAGTTCTGATGTTAGGCAATCAGCCCCAGCATTTT.

Many counts were recorded for this clonotype. J is TRBJ2-1 and V is TRBV29-1, with D perhaps assigned TRBD1 or TRBD2 (5 bases each). V lost 4 bases and J lost 0, with 16 bases in between. This CDR3 comprises 16 residues. Germline assignment: CDR1 SQVTM and CDR2 ANQGSEA. The CDR3: CSVGGAEGSSYNEQFF. The CDR3 region has the DNA TGCAGCGTTGGAGGGGCCGAGGGGAGCTCCTACAATGAGCAGTTCTTC.

This clonotype was counted at least ten times. The chain joins TRBV5-8 to TRBJ2-3; D may be TRBD1 or TRBD2 (5 bases each). Trimming stripped 0 bases from V and 2 bases from J, with 13 bases between. CDR1 is SGHTS and CDR2 is YDEGEE in the germline V gene. The CDR3 has 16 amino acids. As DNA, the CDR3 is TGTGCCAGCAGCTTGGCGGGACGGAAGATCACAGATACGCAGTATTTT. Its protein product is CASSLAGRKITDTQYF.

At least ten counts were recorded for this clonotype. The rearrangement joins TRBV20-1 to TRBJ2-7, with 9 bases matching TRBD1. The trim removed 6 bases at V and 1 base at J, leaving 13 bases unmatched. The CDR3 runs 16 residues. Germline V gene lookup returns CDR1 DFQATT and CDR2 SNEGSKA (reference sequence). DNA of the CDR3: TGCAGTGCCACGGGACAGGGCGCCCTAGTTTCCTACGAGCAGTACTTC. Translating it yields CSATGQGALVSYEQYF.